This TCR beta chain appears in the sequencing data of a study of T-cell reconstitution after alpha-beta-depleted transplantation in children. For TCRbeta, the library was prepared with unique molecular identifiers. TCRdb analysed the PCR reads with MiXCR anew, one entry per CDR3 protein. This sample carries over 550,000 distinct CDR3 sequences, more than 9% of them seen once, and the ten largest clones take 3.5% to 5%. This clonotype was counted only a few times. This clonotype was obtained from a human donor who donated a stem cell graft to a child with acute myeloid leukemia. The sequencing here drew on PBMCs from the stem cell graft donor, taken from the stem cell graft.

In nucleotides, the CDR3 is TGCAGTGCTAGAGAAACGACTAGTTCAGATACGCAGTATTTT. Its translation: CSARETTSSDTQYF. The chain carries TRBV20-1 and TRBJ2-3, with TRBD2 as a possible D gene (6 bases). Per the germline V gene, CDR1 is DFQATT and CDR2 is SNEGSKA (reference sequence). V was trimmed by 0 bases and J by 4 bases, leaving 11 bases between them. The CDR3 is 14 amino acids.